This T cell receptor beta chain was profiled in a study of blood T cells in healthy people across ages. General observations from the study: Correlation between TCR beta diversity and naive T cell percentage was strong.

The CDR3 has 13 residues. The V and J ends lost 6 bases and 4 bases, in that order; junction bases with no gene match: 3. Per the germline V gene, CDR1 is SEHNR and CDR2 is FQNEAQ (reference sequence). A second PCR, run for about 6 to 12 cycles, used a sample-barcoded 5' primer plus a J-beta primer mix. TCRdb re-called the 5' RACE reads with MiXCR, one entry per CDR3 protein. The sample lists over 950,000 distinct CDR3 sequences; 45% to 60% were seen once. Remarks on this clonotype: Antigen specificity is unknown.

The chain is built from TRBV7-9 and TRBJ2-7; 10 positions agree with TRBD2. The source material was blood. The sequence derives from a woman aged 55-69 years in good health. CDR3 in DNA: TGTGCCAGCAGTATAGCGGGGGGTTACGAGCAGTACTTC. This gives the protein CASSIAGGYEQYF.